The clone carrying this T cell receptor beta chain was observed at least ten times. Its antigen is currently unknown. V was trimmed by 0 bases and J by 4 bases, leaving 8 bases between them. From germline, CDR1 is MRHNA and CDR2 SNTAGT. The CDR3 is made up of 14 amino acids. This sample is part of a study of cytomegalovirus exposure and HLA in healthy donors. Study information: Researchers found that about four fifths of 398 genotyped donors fell within the Caucasian-associated ancestry cluster. General study points: Rates of TCR association differed by HLA locus in a later analysis, with DRB1 highest and HLA-C lowest. In an earlier analysis, most TCR beta V segments were productive about 87% or about 30% of the time.

Healthy bone marrow donors made up the donors. Primers for the PCR totalled 60 Vbeta and 13 Jbeta. Repertoires were generated with immunoSEQ multiplex PCR, while TCRdb's copy carries only in-frame clones and drops some. The table includes about 210,000 clones, around 87% detected once. Sequenced input: PBMCs. V gene TRBV6-4 combines with J gene TRBJ2-3; tentatively, D is TRBD2 (6 bases). The sequence was obtained from a boy aged 2 to 10 in good health and CMV-seronegative. The CDR3 coding sequence is TGTGCCAGCAGTGACTCCGGGAGCCCAGATACGCAGTATTTT. Amino acids: CASSDSGSPDTQYF.